This TCR beta chain was found in a study of Graves' ophthalmopathy and Graves' hyperthyroidism. Trimming at V came to 10 bases and at J to 2 bases, leaving 8 bases not matched to a gene. The CDR3 spans 13 residues. CDR1 and CDR2 from the germline V gene are MNHNS and SASEGT. Each hyperthyroidism patient was newly diagnosed, with under 2 months' duration, and aged 18 to 65. None of the included patients had other autoimmune diseases, uncontrolled infections, pregnancy or lactation, as these led to exclusion. Diagnostic conclusions were grounded in clinical symptoms, serum thyroxine, TRAb, thyroid ultrasound and orbital computed tomography. This clonotype was observed a few times. Investigators amplified TCR beta CDR3 regions from RNA transcripts. Investigators did first-round RT-PCR with HTBI primers, then second-round multiplex PCR. MiXCR was run by TCRdb on the multiplex PCR reads, yielding one entry per CDR3 protein. The table shows just over 600,000 distinct CDR3 sequences, with approximately 21% occurring only once.

The sequence derives from a young woman with stable Graves' hyperthyroidism. Some clones in this sample may be carry-over from other donors' samples. Sequenced material: peripheral blood. This chain connects TRBV6-1 to TRBJ2-7, with 7 bases that match TRBD1. CDR3 DNA: TGTGCCACCCTGAGGGACAGCACCTACGAGCAGTACTTC. Its protein product is CATLRDSTYEQYF.